Below are 17 T cell receptor beta chains sequenced from a single sample in a study of CD4 T cells in relation to SARS-CoV-2 and coronaviruses. The antigens for these receptors are not known. Unexposed donor CD4+ T cells date from about 2011-2018, before the COVID-19 pandemic. The cells were cultured for 10 days before CD4+ T cells were isolated. TCRdb's copy holds only in-frame clones and misses some; the assay was immunoSEQ multiplex PCR. The sample has about 22,000 clones, around 77% seen once. What was sequenced was CD4+ T cells from PBMCs, cultured in vitro. All receptors derive from a human donor in good health.

The chain is built from TRBV19 and TRBJ1-5; D is perhaps TRBD1 (6 bases). V lost 1 base, J lost 3 bases, and 10 bases lay in between. From germline, CDR1 is LNHDA and CDR2 SQIVND (reference sequence). CDR3 length equals 15 residues. This CDR3 reads CASSIGGGANQPQHF. In DNA, the CDR3 is TGTGCCAGTAGTATAGGTGGGGGGGCCAATCAGCCCCAGCATTTT.

This chain joins TRBV9 and TRBJ1-1; 8 bases agree with TRBD1. Germline loops: CDR1 SGDLS, CDR2 YYNGEE. The CDR3 is 13 residues long. Trimming removed 3 bases from V and 6 bases from J; junction bases left unmatched: 4. The CDR3 protein is CASSGQGRAEAFF. The CDR3 DNA reads as TGTGCCAGCAGCGGACAGGGGCGCGCTGAAGCTTTCTTT.

This clone was seen a handful of times. The V gene is TRBV3-1 (or the pseudogene TRBV3-2), the J gene TRBJ2-1, with TRBD2 identical over 8 bases. Germline trimming cut 4 bases from V and 4 bases from J; bases unmatched to any gene: 6. Looked up from germline, CDR1 is LGHDT and CDR2 is YNNKEL (reference sequence). The CDR3 is 15 residues long. The CDR3 DNA reads TGTGCCAGCAGCCGGGTAGCGGGAAGTTACAATGAGCAGTTCTTC. It codes for CASSRVAGSYNEQFF.

V and J are TRBV11-3 and TRBJ2-2; D uncertain. The CDR3 is made up of 14 amino acids. CDR1 SGHNT and CDR2 YENEEA come from the germline V gene. V shed 4 bases and J shed 8 bases, with 14 bases lying between them. CDR3 nucleotide sequence: TGTGCCAGCAGCTCCGGGCCCGAGGTGGGGGAGCTGTTTTTT. It encodes CASSSGPEVGELFF.

J is TRBJ2-3 and V is TRBV14; 12 bases are a match to TRBD2. CDR1 and CDR2 from the germline V gene are SGHDN and FVKESK. This CDR3 has 16 amino acids. The V gene end was trimmed by 4 bases and the J gene end by 2 bases; junction bases not matched to a gene: 4. The CDR3 sequence is CASSRRTSGNTDTQYF. CDR3 coding DNA: TGTGCCAGCAGCCGACGGACTAGCGGGAACACAGATACGCAGTATTTT. The whole variable domain, filled in from reference TRBV14 and TRBJ2-3, reads EAGVTQFPSHSVIEKGQTVTLRCDPISGHDNLYWYRRVMGKEIKFLLHFVKESKQDESGMPNNRFLAERTGGTYSTLKVQPAELEDSGVYFCASSRRTSGNTDTQYFGPGTRLTVL.

The chain couples TRBV7-9 to TRBJ2-7; D not resolved. V lost 5 bases to trimming and J lost 3 bases, with 11 bases between them. The CDR3 sequence is 13 residues long. Germline V gives CDR1 SEHNR, CDR2 FQNEAQ (reference sequence). The CDR3 nucleotides read TGTGCCAGCAGCGAGAACTCACACTACGAGCAGTACTTC. Encoded protein: CASSENSHYEQYF.

The chain carries TRBV28 and TRBJ2-7; D is tentatively TRBD1 or TRBD2 (6 bases each). V gave up 8 bases and J gave up 5 bases, with 16 bases separating them. There are 13 residues in the CDR3. Germline loops: CDR1 MDHEN, CDR2 SYDVKM. The CDR3 DNA sequence: TGTGCCAGCCGCCTGGGGGGCACGGACGAGCAGTACTTC. It encodes CASRLGGTDEQYF.

In its sample, this clone ranks as large. Other DNA sequences of this sample code for an identical CDR3. The chain couples TRBV5-5 to TRBJ2-7; the D is unclear. The CDR3 loop spans 14 amino acids. The V gene's germline CDR1 is SGHKS and CDR2 YYEKEE (reference sequence). The V end lost 2 bases, the J end lost 0 bases, and 9 bases lay between the germline ends. The CDR3 coding sequence is TGTGCCAGCAGCTTAGTGGGGAACTCCTACGAGCAGTACTTC. It is translated as CASSLVGNSYEQYF.

The chain joins TRBV7-9 to TRBJ1-2, with D tentatively TRBD1 (6 bases). Germline V CDR1 and CDR2: SEHNR, FQNEAQ (reference sequence). The CDR3 extends over 14 amino acids. Trimming stripped 4 bases from V and 3 bases from J, with 12 bases between. CDR3 loop: CASSSTNRDYGYTF. CDR3 DNA: TGTGCCAGCAGCTCAACGAACAGGGACTATGGCTACACCTTC.

Within the sample, this clone is medium-sized. The CDR3 DNA follows: TGTGCCATCAGTGAAACCGGGACAGACAACACCGGGGAGCTGTTTTTT. Translated: CAISETGTDNTGELFF. The chain employs TRBV10-3 and TRBJ2-2; 7 nucleotides match TRBD1. The CDR3 consists of 16 residues. Trimming removed 3 bases from V and 2 bases from J; junction bases left unmatched: 6. Germline V lookup: CDR1 ENHRY, CDR2 SYGVKD.

This clone came up once. The J gene is TRBJ2-3, the V gene TRBV24-1, with no clear D. The germline V gene encodes CDR1 KGHDR and CDR2 SFDVKD. The CDR3 is 11 amino acids. Trimming took off 10 bases at V and 6 bases at J, with 10 bases between the two ends. The chain's CDR3 is CATRSGDTQYF. CDR3 nucleotides: TGTGCCACGCGGTCCGGGGATACGCAGTATTTT.

V and J are TRBV6-5 and TRBJ1-5, with D tentatively TRBD1 (6 bases). With 6 bases removed from V and 0 bases from J, the gap between germline ends came to 12 bases. The germline gives CDR1 MNHEY, CDR2 SVGAGI. There are 15 residues in the CDR3. The CDR3 bases are TGTGCCAGCAGCGACAGGATAAATAGCAATCAGCCCCAGCATTTT. Its translation: CASSDRINSNQPQHF.

The genes are TRBV7-8 and TRBJ1-3; possibly TRBD1 for D (5 bases). Germline V gene data show CDR1 as SGHVS and CDR2 as FQNEAQ. This CDR3 spans 15 amino acids. The V gene lost 6 bases and the J gene lost 1 base, with 13 bases spanning the gap. The chain's CDR3 is CASREGSISGNTIYF. The CDR3 DNA follows: TGTGCCAGCAGGGAGGGGTCGATATCTGGAAACACCATATATTTT.

The genes are TRBV11-2 and TRBJ2-2; D could derive from TRBD1 or TRBD2 (5 bases each). This CDR3 has 16 residues. Trimming removed 4 bases from V and 4 bases from J, with 16 bases in between. Germline CDR1 is SGHAT and CDR2 is FQNNGV. CDR3 in amino acids: CASSWHPSTGTGELFF. CDR3 in DNA: TGTGCCAGCAGCTGGCACCCTAGCACAGGCACCGGGGAGCTGTTTTTT.

The rearrangement links TRBV6-5 to TRBJ2-7, with TRBD2 matching over 9 bases. Germline CDR1 is MNHEY and CDR2 is SVGAGI. CDR3 length equals 14 residues. J was trimmed by 3 bases and V by 6 bases; bases with no gene match: 6. This chain's CDR3 is CASRVLAGVYEQYF. DNA of the CDR3: TGTGCCAGCAGGGTGTTAGCGGGGGTCTACGAGCAGTACTTC.

J is TRBJ2-5 and V is TRBV28; D perhaps matches TRBD2 (6 bases). There are 15 residues in the CDR3. The V gene's germline CDR1 is MDHEN and CDR2 SYDVKM. V dropped 7 bases and J dropped 0 bases, with 15 bases sitting between them. CDR3: CASISASANQETQYF. The CDR3 coding sequence is TGTGCCAGCATCTCCGCTAGCGCCAACCAAGAGACCCAGTACTTC.

The chain couples TRBV28 to TRBJ2-3; D is possibly TRBD2 (5 bases). V shed 2 bases and J shed 3 bases, with 9 bases lying between them. In germline, CDR1 is MDHEN, CDR2 SYDVKM. CDR3 length equals 14 residues. The CDR3 nucleotides are TGTGCCAGCAGTTTAAGTGGGAGAACAGATACGCAGTATTTT. The encoded protein is CASSLSGRTDTQYF.